The 2 T cell receptor beta chains reported below all come from one sample, sequenced in a study of control samples from healthy donors and cancer patients. The method was immunoSEQ multiplex PCR; TCRdb's version includes in-frame clones alone and lacks a portion of them. The table shows about 110,000 clones, with 70% to 85% occurring only once. Sequences were obtained from blood. These receptors were taken from a man aged 18 to 30 in good health.

The chain uses TRBV28 and TRBJ2-3; a possible D gene is TRBD1 (6 bases). The germline CDR1 and CDR2 sequences are MDHEN and SYDVKM. V was cut by 4 bases and J by 4 bases, with 18 bases left in between. The CDR3 consists of 16 residues. The CDR3 bases are TGTGCCAGCAGTTCTCCGGGTTCAGGGGTGGCAGATACGCAGTATTTT. This gives the protein CASSSPGSGVADTQYF.

The V call is TRBV5-4, the J call TRBJ1-2, with D perhaps matching TRBD1 (5 bases). Germline values: CDR1 SGHNT, CDR2 YYREEE (reference sequence). The CDR3 consists of 18 residues. V was shortened by 0 bases and J by 0 bases, with 18 bases between the two germline ends. The chain's CDR3 is CASSLGGGLDLANYGYTF. CDR3 sequence (DNA): TGTGCCAGCAGCTTGGGGGGGGGACTAGATCTAGCTAACTATGGCTACACCTTC.